This T cell receptor beta chain was retrieved from a study of Ad26.COV2.S vaccination and SARS-CoV-2 variants. Study at large: Of the COV1001 trial arms, the Ad26.COV2.S arm included the donor. By the intramuscular route, Ad26.COV2.S was given once, or twice 56 days apart.

Broader study findings: Overall T cell responses may have been underestimated by the analyses of TCR breadth and depth. Vaccine recipients had higher spike-specific TCR breadth than placebo recipients.

Profiling relied on immunoSEQ multiplex PCR, and the TCRdb table lists in-frame clones only, not all of them. The sample includes a few hundred thousand clones, about four fifths of them seen just once. Described treatment: 15 to 20 received Ad26.COV2.S at low or high dose, single or two shots; five or six received placebo; per-sample allocation not given. Specimens were obtained on day 63 following the first vaccine or placebo injection. Looked up from germline, CDR1 is WNHNN and CDR2 is SYGVQD (reference sequence). The CDR3 contains 18 residues. Losses at the gene ends were 5 bases for V and 0 bases for J; bases not matched to a gene: 8. Concerning this clone itself: The antigen is unknown.

This chain links TRBV10-1 with TRBJ2-1; the match to TRBD2 covers 12 bases. The sequence was obtained from a person aged 18-60 years who received the Ad26.COV2.S COVID-19 vaccine or a placebo. The sequencing here drew on peripheral blood, taken in a trial of Ad26.COV2.S vaccine versus placebo. CDR3 sequence reads: CASSILAGGTSSYNEQFF. In nucleotides, the CDR3 is TGCGCCAGCAGTATACTAGCGGGAGGCACGAGCTCCTACAATGAGCAGTTCTTC.